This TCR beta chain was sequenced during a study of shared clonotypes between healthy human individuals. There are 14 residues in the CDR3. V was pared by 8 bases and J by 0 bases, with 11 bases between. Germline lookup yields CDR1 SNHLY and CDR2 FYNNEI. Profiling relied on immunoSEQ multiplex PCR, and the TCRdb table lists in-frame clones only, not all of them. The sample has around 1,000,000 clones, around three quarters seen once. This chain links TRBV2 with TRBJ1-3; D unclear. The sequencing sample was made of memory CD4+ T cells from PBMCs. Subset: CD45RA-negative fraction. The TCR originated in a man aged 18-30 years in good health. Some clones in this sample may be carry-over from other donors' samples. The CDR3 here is CASVPAGSGNTIYF. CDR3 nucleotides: TGTGCCAGCGTTCCCGCGGGCTCTGGAAACACCATATATTTT.